This T cell receptor beta chain originates from a study of T cell changes during pregnancy in multiple sclerosis. Repertoires were generated with immunoSEQ multiplex PCR, while TCRdb's copy carries only in-frame clones and drops some. The sample carries 10,000 to 15,000 clones, about 90% recorded once. Trimming took 10 bases from V and 4 from J, leaving 11 bases between them. This CDR3 has 11 amino acids. Germline CDR1 MNHEY, CDR2 SMNVEV (reference sequence). The chain combines TRBV27 with TRBJ2-7; TRBD1 is a possible D gene (6 bases). This receptor was identified in a female donor in good health, enrolled as a control in a pregnancy study. Sequencing used CD8+ T cells from peripheral blood mononuclear cells, obtained after pregnancy. The DNA for the CDR3 is TGTGCCACTCGAGGGGGTTACGAGCAGTACTTC. Translation gives CATRGGYEQYF.